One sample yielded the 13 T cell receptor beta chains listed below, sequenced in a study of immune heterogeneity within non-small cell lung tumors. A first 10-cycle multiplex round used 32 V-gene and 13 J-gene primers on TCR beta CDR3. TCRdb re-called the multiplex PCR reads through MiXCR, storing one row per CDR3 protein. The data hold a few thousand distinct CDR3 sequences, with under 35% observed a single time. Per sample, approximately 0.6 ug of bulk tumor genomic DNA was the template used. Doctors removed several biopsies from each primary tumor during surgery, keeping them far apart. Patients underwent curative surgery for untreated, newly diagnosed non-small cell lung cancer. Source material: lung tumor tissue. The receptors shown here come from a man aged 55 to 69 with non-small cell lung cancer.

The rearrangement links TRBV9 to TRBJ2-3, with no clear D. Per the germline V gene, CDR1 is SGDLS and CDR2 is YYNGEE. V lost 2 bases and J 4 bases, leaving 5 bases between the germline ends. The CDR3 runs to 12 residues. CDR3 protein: CASSVLSDTQYF. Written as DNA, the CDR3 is TGTGCCAGCAGCGTTCTATCAGATACGCAGTATTTT.

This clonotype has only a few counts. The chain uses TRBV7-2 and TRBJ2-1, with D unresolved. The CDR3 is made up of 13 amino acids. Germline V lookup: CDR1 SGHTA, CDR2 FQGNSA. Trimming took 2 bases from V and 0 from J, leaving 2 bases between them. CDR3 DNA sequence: TGTGCCAGCAGCTTAAGCTCCTACAATGAGCAGTTCTTC. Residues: CASSLSSYNEQFF.

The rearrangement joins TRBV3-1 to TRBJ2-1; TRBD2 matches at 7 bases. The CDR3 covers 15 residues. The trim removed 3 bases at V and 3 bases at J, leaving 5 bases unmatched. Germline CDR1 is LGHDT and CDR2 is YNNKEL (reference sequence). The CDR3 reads CASSHAGDSYNEQFF. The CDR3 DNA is TGTGCCAGCAGCCACGCGGGAGATAGCTACAATGAGCAGTTCTTC.

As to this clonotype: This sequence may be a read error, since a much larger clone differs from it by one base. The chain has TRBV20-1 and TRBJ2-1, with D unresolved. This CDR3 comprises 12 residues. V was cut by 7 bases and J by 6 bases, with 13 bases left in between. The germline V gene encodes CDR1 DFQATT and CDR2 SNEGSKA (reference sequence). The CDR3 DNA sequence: TGCAGTGGTAGGGCCCTACCCAATGAGCAGTTCTTC. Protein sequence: CSGRALPNEQFF.

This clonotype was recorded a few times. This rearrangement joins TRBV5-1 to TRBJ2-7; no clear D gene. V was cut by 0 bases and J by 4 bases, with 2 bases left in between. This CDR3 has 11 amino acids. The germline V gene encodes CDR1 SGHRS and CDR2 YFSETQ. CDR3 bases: TGCGCCAGCAGCTTGGGATACGAGCAGTACTTC. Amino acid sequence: CASSLGYEQYF. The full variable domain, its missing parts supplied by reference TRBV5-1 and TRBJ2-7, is KAGVTQTPRYLIKTRGQQVTLSCSPISGHRSVSWYQQTPGQGLQFLFEYFSETQRNKGNFPGRFSGRQFSNSRSEMNVSTLELGDSALYLCASSLGYEQYFGPGTRLTVT.

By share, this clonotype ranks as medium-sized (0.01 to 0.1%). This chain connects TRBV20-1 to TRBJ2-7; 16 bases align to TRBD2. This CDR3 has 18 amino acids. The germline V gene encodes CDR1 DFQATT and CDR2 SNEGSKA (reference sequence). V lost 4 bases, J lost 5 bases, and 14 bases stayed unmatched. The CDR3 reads CSATGPLGLAGGFHEQYF. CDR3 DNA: TGCAGTGCTACCGGACCTCTGGGACTAGCGGGAGGGTTCCACGAGCAGTACTTC.

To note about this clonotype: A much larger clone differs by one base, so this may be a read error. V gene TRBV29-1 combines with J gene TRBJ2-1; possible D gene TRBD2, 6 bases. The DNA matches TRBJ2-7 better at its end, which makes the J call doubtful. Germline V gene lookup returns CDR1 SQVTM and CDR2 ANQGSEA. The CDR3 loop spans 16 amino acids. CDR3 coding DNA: TGCAGCGTTAACCAATTCTGGAGGGGTGAGAACAATGAGCAGTACTTC. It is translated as CSVNQFWRGENNEQYF.

This CDR3 reads CASTRRQGQETQYF. The CDR3 nucleotides read TGTGCCAGCACCAGAAGACAGGGCCAAGAGACCCAGTACTTC. This chain uses TRBV3-1 with TRBJ2-5, with TRBD1 identical over 7 bases. Losses at the gene ends were 7 bases for V and 1 base for J; bases not matched to a gene: 6. CDR3 length equals 14 residues. Germline assignment: CDR1 LGHDT and CDR2 YNNKEL (reference sequence).

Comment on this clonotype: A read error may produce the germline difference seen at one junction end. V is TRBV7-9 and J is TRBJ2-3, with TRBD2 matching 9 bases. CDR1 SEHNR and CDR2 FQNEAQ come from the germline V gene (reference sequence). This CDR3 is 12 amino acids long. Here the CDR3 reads CANSLLAGGQYF. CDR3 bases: TGTGCCAACAGCTTACTAGCGGGCGGGCAGTATTTT.

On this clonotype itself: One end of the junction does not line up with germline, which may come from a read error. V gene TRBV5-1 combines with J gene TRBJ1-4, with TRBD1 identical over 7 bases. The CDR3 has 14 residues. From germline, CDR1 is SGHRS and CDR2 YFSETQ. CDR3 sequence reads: CASTLVTGNEKLFF. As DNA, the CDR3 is TGCGCCAGCACCTTGGTGACAGGGAATGAAAAACTGTTTTTT.

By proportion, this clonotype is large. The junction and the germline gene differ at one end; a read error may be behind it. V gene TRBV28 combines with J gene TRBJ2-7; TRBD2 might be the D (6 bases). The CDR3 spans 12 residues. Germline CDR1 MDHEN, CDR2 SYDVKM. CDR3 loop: CASSLTVAAATF. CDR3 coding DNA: TGTGCCAGCAGTTTAACAGTAGCGGCAGCTACGTTC.

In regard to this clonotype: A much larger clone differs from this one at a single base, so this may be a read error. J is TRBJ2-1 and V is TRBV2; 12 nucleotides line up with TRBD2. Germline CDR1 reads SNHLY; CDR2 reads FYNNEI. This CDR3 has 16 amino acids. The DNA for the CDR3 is TGTGACAGCAGAAGGACTAGCGGGAAGGCCTACAATGAGCAGTTCTTC. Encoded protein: CDSRRTSGKAYNEQFF.

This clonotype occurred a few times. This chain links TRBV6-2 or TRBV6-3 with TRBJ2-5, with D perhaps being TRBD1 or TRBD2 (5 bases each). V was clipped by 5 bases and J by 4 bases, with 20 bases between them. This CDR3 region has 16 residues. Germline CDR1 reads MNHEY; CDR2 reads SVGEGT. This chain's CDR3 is CASSRWGMLSLETQYF. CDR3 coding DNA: TGTGCCAGCAGTCGATGGGGGATGCTGTCACTAGAGACCCAGTACTTC.